This TCR beta chain was recorded in a study of cytomegalovirus exposure and HLA in healthy donors. Study-wide context: As released early, the data held 85 million to 95 million unique TCRs from HLA-typed donors.

PCR involved 60 Vbeta and 13 Jbeta primers. Under the authors' procedure: An analysis that came later counted 77 million or so unique TCR beta chains, 10 million to 11 million shared. Libraries were prepared by immunoSEQ multiplex PCR; TCRdb keeps only in-frame clonotypes and omits some of them. The DNA was the basis for D and trimming; V, J and clone size are from that table. The sample carries about 210,000 clones, 60% to 80% recorded once. Study-level points and caveats: Versus the roughly 690-donor mean, an Asian-associated ancestry cluster reportedly showed fewer N-insertions in a later analysis.

This clone was seen only a few times. Its cognate antigen is unknown. The receptor's source is a male donor in good health and CMV-seronegative. Specimen: PBMCs.

The CDR3 bases are TGTGCCAGCAGCCGCTATTCGTCAACTAGCGGGACCTACAATGAGCAGTTCTTC. It translates to CASSRYSSTSGTYNEQFF. V gene TRBV4-2 combines with J gene TRBJ2-1; 10 bases match TRBD2. Trimming removed 4 bases from V and 2 bases from J; junction bases left unmatched: 11. Germline CDR1 LGHNA, CDR2 YNFKEQ. The CDR3 consists of 18 residues.